This TCR beta chain derives from a study of shared clonotypes between healthy human individuals. Looking at the study overall: Serving as donors were two women and three men, whose ages spanned 18 to 49.

Here immunoSEQ multiplex PCR was the method, and the copy in TCRdb shows in-frame clones only, minus some. The data contain some 360,000 clones, more than 60% of them singletons. A note on this clone: At one end, the junction sequence differs from germline, possibly due to a read error.

Sequencing input: memory CD4+ T cells sorted from blood. This sample's subset: CD45RA-negative fraction. The source of this sequence is a young man in good health.

CDR3 nucleotide sequence: TGCGGGGTAGGGAGCTACGAGCAGTACTTC. Translated, it gives CGVGSYEQYF. The chain links TRBV28 to TRBJ2-7; the D gene is possibly TRBD2 (5 bases). The CDR3 has 10 residues. CDR1 and CDR2 from the germline V gene are MDHEN and SYDVKM.